A selection of T cell receptor beta chains follows, all from one sample in a study of T cells after yellow fever vaccination. One entry per CDR3 protein results from TCRdb running MiXCR on the 5' RACE reads. The repertoire holds 250,000 to 400,000 distinct CDR3 sequences, roughly 4% seen once, with 20% to 25% in the top ten. Sequences were derived from PBMCs, sampled 5 days after the yellow fever booster vaccination. The receptors derive from a man aged 18 to 35 who received the YFV17D yellow fever vaccine. Each CDR3 is given with its conserved first and last residue. A D gene is named only where the DNA matches it firmly. Clone size is stated in some rows and not others, as once, few, many or a class when expanded.

>TRBJ2-2|TRBD1|TRBV5-1|many
CASKETGSNGELFF
TGCGCCAGCAAGGAGACAGGGTCGAACGGGGAGCTGTTTTTT
>TRBJ2-1|TRBD2|TRBV20-1|few
CSAIAGGTYNEQFF
TGCAGTGCAATAGCGGGGGGAACCTACAATGAGCAGTTCTTC
>TRBJ2-5|.|TRBV15|few
CATSTGLQETQYF
TGTGCCACCAGCACAGGGCTCCAAGAGACCCAGTACTTC
>TRBJ2-2|TRBD2|TRBV7-3|.
CASSSGTSGGENTGELFF
TGTGCCAGCAGCTCCGGGACTAGCGGGGGGGAGAACACCGGGGAGCTGTTTTTT
>TRBJ1-1|.|TRBV6-1|few
CASSVARGGTEAFF
TGTGCCAGCAGTGTAGCAAGGGGGGGGACTGAAGCTTTCTTT
>TRBJ2-1|TRBD2|TRBV7-9|many
CASSLASSGEQFF
TGTGCCAGCAGCTTAGCCTCTAGCGGGGAGCAGTTCTTC
>TRBJ2-5|.|TRBV2|few
CASSEGRELETQYF
TGTGCCAGCAGTGAGGGTAGGGAATTGGAGACCCAGTACTTC
>TRBJ1-2|.|TRBV5-1|.
CASSGGLIGYTF
TGCGCCAGCAGCGGGGGACTTATTGGCTACACCTTC
>TRBJ2-7|TRBD1|TRBV7-2|few
CASSRDRVHEQYF
TGTGCCAGCAGCAGGGACAGGGTACACGAGCAGTACTTC
>TRBJ1-6|.|TRBV7-9|many
CASSLLREAPLHF
TGTGCCAGCAGCTTACTCAGGGAAGCACCCCTCCACTTT
>TRBJ2-2|TRBD2|TRBV6-6|many
CASSYARGLAGGFVTGELFF
TGTGCCAGCAGTTACGCTCGCGGACTAGCGGGGGGATTTGTCACCGGGGAGCTGTTTTTT
>TRBJ1-1|.|TRBV2|few
CASSEEAGFPEAFF
TGTGCCAGCAGTGAAGAAGCAGGGTTCCCTGAAGCTTTCTTT
>TRBJ2-3|TRBD2|TRBV7-2|many
CASSLGGGIDTQYF
TGTGCCAGCAGCTTAGGCGGGGGGATAGATACGCAGTATTTT
>TRBJ1-2|.|TRBV20-1|.
CSARRPRDLRDGYTF
TGCAGTGCTAGAAGACCGAGGGATTTAAGGGATGGCTACACCTTC
>TRBJ2-3|.|TRBV7-9|.
CASSLAPLGPLTDTQYF
TGTGCCAGCAGCTTAGCCCCCCTAGGACCTCTCACAGATACGCAGTATTTT
>TRBJ2-3|TRBD2|TRBV7-2|few
CASSDILAGTGDTQYF
TGTGCCAGCAGCGACATACTAGCGGGAACGGGGGATACGCAGTATTTT
>TRBJ1-5|TRBD1|TRBV15|many
CATSSRTGQGDQPQHF
TGTGCCACCAGCTCCCGGACGGGACAGGGGGATCAGCCCCAGCATTTT
>TRBJ1-2|.|TRBV6-5|many
CASSYSGEDGYTF
TGTGCCAGCAGTTACTCAGGGGAGGATGGCTACACCTTC
>TRBJ2-1|TRBD2|TRBV15|many
CATSRDRAGGFDEQFF
TGTGCCACCAGCAGAGATCGAGCGGGGGGTTTCGATGAGCAGTTCTTC
>TRBJ2-3|TRBD2|TRBV5-5|many
CASSPLAGVADTQYF
TGTGCCAGCAGCCCACTAGCGGGGGTGGCAGATACGCAGTATTTT